This T cell receptor (beta chain) was recorded in a study of blood T cell repertoires in COVID-19. In the study overall: The study drew acute and convalescent COVID-19 samples from the United States, Italy and Spain. In each case, the material was cDNA or gDNA derived from T cells, B-cell-depleted T cells, or PBMCs.

The table lists this clone with a count of one. Source study methods: Reference gene primer amplification yielded estimated nucleated cell counts. Libraries were prepared by immunoSEQ multiplex PCR; TCRdb keeps only in-frame clonotypes and omits some of them. V and J calls and clone size are those listed in that table; D and trimming were worked out from the DNA. There are 130,000 to 150,000 clones in the sample; more than 80% occur only once, and around 4.8% lies in the top ten. Germline V gene lookup returns CDR1 ENHRY and CDR2 SYGVKD. The CDR3 runs 14 residues. Trimming at V came to 5 bases and at J to 2 bases, leaving 4 bases not matched to a gene.

This receptor was obtained from a human donor in a cohort sampled during active COVID-19. Sequencing used peripheral blood. The V gene is TRBV10-3, the J gene TRBJ2-3; 7 bases fit TRBD1. The CDR3 DNA reads TGTGCCATCAGTCCCAGGGGGACCACAGATACGCAGTATTTT. Residues: CAISPRGTTDTQYF.